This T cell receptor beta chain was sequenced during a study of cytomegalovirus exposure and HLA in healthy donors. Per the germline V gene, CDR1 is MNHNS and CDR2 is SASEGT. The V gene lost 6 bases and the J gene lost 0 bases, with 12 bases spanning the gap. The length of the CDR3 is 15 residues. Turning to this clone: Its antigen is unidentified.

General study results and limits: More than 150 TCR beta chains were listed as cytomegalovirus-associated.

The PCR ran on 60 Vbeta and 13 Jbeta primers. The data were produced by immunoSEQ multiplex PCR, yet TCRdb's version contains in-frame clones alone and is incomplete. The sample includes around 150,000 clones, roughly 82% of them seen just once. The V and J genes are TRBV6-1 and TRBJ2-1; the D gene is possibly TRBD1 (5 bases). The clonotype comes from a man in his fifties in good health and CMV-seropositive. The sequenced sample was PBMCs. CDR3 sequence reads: CASRTETHSYNEQFF. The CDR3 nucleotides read TGTGCCAGCAGGACAGAGACCCACTCCTACAATGAGCAGTTCTTC.